Listed below are T cell receptor beta chains from one sample, sequenced in a study of cytomegalovirus exposure and HLA in healthy donors. Assay: immunoSEQ multiplex PCR; the TCRdb copy retains only in-frame clones and omits some. The sample contains 330,000 or so clones, 86% of which appear only once. Sequencing input: PBMCs. The receptors were sampled from a woman between 18 and 29 years old in good health and CMV-seronegative. The CDR3 runs from the conserved cysteine through the conserved F or W.

v_gene	j_gene	CDR3aa
TRBV28	TRBJ1-5	CASSFITERGFQPQHF
TRBV28	TRBJ2-7	CGAAGFTYEQYF
TRBV7-2	TRBJ2-5	CASSLKFYREGETQYF
TRBV10-3	TRBJ1-2	CAISDFGTGNYGYTF
TRBV9	TRBJ2-2	CASSVGTGGLGELFF
TRBV5-4	TRBJ1-2	CASSLDRGDGYTF
TRBV18	TRBJ1-5	CASSPAAGRSLNQPQHF
TRBV15	TRBJ2-7	CATSRDRGREVPYEQYF
TRBV27	TRBJ1-1	CASRAVETEAFF
TRBV11-1	TRBJ2-7	CASSLLPGGNEQYF
TRBV7-2	TRBJ1-1	CASSLTGGLNTEAFF
TRBV4-1	TRBJ1-5	CASSPPTGDNQPQHF